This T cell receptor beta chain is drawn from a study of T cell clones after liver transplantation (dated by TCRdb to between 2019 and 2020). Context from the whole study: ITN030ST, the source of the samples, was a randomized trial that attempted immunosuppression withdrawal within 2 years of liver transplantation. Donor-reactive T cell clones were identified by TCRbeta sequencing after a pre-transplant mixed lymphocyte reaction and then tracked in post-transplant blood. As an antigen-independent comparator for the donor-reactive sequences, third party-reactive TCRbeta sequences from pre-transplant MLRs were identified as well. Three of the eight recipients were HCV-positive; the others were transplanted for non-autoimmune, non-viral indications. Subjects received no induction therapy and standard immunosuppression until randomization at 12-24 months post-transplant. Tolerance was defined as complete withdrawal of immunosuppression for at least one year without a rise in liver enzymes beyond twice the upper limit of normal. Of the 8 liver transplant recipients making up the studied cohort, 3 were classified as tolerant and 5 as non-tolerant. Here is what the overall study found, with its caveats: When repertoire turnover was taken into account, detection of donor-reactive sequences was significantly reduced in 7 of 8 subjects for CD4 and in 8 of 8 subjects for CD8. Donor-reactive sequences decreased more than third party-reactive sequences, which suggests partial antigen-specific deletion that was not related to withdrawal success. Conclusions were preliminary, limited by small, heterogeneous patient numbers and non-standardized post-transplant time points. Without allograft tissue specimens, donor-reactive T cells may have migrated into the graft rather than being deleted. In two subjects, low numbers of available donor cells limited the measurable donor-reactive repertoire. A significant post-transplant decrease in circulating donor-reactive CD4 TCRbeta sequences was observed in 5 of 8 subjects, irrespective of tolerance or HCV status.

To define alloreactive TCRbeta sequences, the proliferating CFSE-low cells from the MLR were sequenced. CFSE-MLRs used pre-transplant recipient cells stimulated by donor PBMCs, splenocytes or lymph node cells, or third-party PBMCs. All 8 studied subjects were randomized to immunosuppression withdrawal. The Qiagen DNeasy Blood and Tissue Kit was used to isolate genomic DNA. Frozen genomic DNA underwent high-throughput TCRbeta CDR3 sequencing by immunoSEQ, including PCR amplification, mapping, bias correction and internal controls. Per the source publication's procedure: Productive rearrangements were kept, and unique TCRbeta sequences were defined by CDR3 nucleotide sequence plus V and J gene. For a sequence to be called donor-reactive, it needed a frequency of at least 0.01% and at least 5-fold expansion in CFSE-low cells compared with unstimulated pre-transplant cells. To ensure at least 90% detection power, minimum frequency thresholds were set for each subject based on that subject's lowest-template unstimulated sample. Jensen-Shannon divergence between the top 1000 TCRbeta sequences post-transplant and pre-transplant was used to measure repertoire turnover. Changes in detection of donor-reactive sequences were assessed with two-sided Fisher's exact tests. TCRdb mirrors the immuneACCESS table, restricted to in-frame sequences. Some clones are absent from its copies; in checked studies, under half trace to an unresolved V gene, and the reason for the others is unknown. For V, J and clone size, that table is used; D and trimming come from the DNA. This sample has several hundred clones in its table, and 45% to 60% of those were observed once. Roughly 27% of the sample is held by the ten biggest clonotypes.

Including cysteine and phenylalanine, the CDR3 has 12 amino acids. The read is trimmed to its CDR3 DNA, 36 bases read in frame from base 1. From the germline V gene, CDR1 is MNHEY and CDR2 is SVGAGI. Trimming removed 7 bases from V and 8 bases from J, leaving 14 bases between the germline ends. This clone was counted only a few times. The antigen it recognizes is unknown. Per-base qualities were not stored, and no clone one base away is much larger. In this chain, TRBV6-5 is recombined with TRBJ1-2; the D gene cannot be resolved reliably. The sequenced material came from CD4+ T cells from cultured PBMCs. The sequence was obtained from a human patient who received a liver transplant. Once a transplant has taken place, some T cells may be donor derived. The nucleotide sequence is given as TGTGCCAGCAACGTGGGGAGGGAAGGCTACACCTTC. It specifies CASNVGREGYTF.